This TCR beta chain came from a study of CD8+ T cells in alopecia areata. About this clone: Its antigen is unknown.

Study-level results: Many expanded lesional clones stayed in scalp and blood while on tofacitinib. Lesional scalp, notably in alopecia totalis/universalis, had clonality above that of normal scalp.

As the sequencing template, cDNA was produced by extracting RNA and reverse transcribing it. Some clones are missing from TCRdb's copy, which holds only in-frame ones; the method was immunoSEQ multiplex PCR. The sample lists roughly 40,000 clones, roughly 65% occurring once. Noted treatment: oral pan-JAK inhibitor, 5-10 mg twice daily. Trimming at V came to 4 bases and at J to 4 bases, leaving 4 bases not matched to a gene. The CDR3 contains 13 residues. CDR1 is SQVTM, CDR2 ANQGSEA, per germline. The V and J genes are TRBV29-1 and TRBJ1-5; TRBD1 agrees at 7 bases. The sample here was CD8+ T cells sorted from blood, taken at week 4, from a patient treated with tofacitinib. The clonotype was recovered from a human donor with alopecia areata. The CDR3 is CSVAPGQNQPQHF. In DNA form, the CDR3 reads TGCAGCGTTGCACCGGGACAGAATCAGCCCCAGCATTTT. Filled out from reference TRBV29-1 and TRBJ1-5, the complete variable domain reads SAVISQKPSRDICQRGTSLTIQCQVDSQVTMMFWYRQQPGQSLTLIATANQGSEATYESGFVIDKFPISRPNLTFSTLTVSNMSPEDSSIYLCSVAPGQNQPQHFGDGTRLSIL.